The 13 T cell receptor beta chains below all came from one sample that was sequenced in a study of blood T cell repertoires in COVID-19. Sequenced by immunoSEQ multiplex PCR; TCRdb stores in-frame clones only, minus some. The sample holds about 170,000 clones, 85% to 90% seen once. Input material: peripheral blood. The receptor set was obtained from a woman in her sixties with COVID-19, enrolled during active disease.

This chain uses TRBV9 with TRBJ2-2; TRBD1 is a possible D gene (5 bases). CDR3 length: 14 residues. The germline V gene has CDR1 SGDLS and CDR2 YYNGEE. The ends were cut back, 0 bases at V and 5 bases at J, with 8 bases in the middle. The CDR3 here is CASSVAPGTGELFF. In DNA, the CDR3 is TGTGCCAGCAGCGTAGCCCCAGGGACCGGGGAGCTGTTTTTT.

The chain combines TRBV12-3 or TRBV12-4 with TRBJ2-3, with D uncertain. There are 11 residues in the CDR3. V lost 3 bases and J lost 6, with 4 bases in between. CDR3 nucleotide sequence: TGTGCCAGCAGTTTCCAGGATACGCAGTATTTT. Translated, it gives CASSFQDTQYF.

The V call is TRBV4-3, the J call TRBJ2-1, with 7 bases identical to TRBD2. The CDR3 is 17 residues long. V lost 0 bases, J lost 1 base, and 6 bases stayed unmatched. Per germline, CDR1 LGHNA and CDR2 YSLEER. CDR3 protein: CASSQDGGESSYNEQFF. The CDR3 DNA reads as TGCGCCAGCAGCCAAGATGGGGGGGAGTCATCCTACAATGAGCAGTTCTTC.

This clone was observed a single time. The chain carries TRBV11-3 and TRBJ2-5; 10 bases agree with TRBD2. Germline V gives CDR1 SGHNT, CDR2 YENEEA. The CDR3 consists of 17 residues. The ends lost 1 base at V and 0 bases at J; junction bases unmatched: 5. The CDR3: CASSLGAGGAYQETQYF. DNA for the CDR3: TGTGCCAGCAGCTTAGGAGCGGGAGGGGCGTACCAAGAGACCCAGTACTTC.

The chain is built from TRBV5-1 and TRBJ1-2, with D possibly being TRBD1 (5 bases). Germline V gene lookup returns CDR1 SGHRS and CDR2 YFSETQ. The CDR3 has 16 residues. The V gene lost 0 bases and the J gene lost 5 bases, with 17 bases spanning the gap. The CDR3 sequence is CASSLGRRVVGYGYTF. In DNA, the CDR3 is TGCGCCAGCAGCTTGGGCCGCAGGGTAGTGGGGTATGGCTACACCTTC.

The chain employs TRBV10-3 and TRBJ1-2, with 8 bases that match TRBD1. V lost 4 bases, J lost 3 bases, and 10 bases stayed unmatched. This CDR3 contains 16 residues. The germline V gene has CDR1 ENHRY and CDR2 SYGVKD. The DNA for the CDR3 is TGTGCCATCAGTGCGAGCAGGGGGCAAAATGACTATGGCTACACCTTC. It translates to CAISASRGQNDYGYTF.

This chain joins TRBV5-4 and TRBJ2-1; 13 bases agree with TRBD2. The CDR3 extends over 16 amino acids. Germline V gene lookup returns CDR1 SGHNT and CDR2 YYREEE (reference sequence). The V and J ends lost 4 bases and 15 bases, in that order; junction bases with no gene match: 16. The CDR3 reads CASSLGPGLAGTEWFF. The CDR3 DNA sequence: TGTGCCAGCAGCCTGGGGCCGGGACTAGCGGGGACCGAGTGGTTCTTC.

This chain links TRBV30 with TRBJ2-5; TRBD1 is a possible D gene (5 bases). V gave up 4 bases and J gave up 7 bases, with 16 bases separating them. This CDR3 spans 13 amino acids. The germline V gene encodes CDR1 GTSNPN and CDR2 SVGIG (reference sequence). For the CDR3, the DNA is TGTGCCTGGAAACCCAGGGCGTCCGGGACCCAGTACTTC. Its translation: CAWKPRASGTQYF. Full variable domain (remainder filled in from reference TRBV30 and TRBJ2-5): SQTIHQWPATLVQPVGSPLSLECTVEGTSNPNLYWYRQAAGRGLQLLFYSVGIGQISSEVPQNLSASRPQDRQFILSSKKLLLSDSGFYLCAWKPRASGTQYFGPGTRLLVL.

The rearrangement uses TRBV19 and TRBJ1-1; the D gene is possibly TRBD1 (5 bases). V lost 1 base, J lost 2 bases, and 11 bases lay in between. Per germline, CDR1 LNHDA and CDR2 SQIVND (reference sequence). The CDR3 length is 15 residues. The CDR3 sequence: CASSIGGLVNTEAFF. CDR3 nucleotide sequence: TGTGCCAGTAGTATAGGGGGCCTAGTTAACACTGAAGCTTTCTTT.

In DNA form, the CDR3 reads TGTGCCAGCAGCTTAGCCCTTTCTAGCGGGTACAATGAGCAGTTCTTC. It yields the protein CASSLALSSGYNEQFF. This chain joins TRBV11-3 and TRBJ2-1; 8 bases are shared with TRBD2. The V segment lost 1 base and the J segment 4 bases; nucleotides outside the gene matches: 6. Germline V lookup: CDR1 SGHNT, CDR2 YENEEA. The CDR3 sequence is 16 residues long.

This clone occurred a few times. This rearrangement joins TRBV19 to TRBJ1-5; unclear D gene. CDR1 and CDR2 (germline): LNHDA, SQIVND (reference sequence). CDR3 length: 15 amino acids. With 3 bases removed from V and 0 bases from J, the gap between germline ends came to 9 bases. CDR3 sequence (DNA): TGTGCCAGTAGTATCTTCGCGTATAGCAATCAGCCCCAGCATTTT. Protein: CASSIFAYSNQPQHF.

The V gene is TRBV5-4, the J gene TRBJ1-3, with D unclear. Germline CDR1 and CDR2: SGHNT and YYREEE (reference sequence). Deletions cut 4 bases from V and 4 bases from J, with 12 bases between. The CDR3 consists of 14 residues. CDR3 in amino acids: CASSPRGTGNTIYF. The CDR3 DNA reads TGTGCCAGCAGCCCCCGGGGAACGGGAAACACCATATATTTT.

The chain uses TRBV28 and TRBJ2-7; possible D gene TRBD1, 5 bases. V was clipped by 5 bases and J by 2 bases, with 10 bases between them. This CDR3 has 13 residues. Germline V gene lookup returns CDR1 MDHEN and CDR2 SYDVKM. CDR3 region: CASSLGLTYEQYF. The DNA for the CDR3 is TGTGCCAGCAGTCTGGGGCTGACCTACGAGCAGTACTTC.